Reported below is one TCR beta chain. This clone occurred a few times. Its specific antigen is unknown. No base quality values were provided; no much bigger clone lies one nucleotide off. The source of the sample is a study of blood T cell repertoires in COVID-19 (dated by TCRdb to about 2020). General notes on the study: Samples from collaborators originated in the United States, Italy and Spain and spanned both the acute and convalescent phases of COVID-19. The prospective study material was composed of cDNA or gDNA derived from T cells, B-cell-depleted T cells, or PBMCs. The dataset comprised deeply sampled blood TCRbeta repertoires from subjects exposed to, actively infected with, or recovered from COVID-19. The repertoires were released in a freely available public database meant as a resource for research on the immune response to SARS-CoV-2. Samples came from the ongoing ImmuneRACE study (first 160 participants) plus 1,254 subjects from 6 global collaborators. Sample metadata almost always included a de-identified subject ID, COVID-19 status, age in years and sex. Where available, HLA class I and class II types were taken from metadata supplied by the sample provider and were not determined by assay-based typing.

The paper as a whole reports these results and caveats: The quantity of clinical and demographic metadata differed by source and by participant and was supplied without curation.

TCRbeta CDR3 regions were amplified from genomic DNA using the immunoSEQ Assay, a bias-controlled multiplex PCR. In the source study's methods: Within the assay, amplification of reference gene primers was used to estimate how many nucleated cells each sample contained. To quantify the absolute abundance of each unique TCRbeta CDR3 rearrangement, sequence reads were collapsed and filtered. For each sample, productive Simpson clonality was calculated as the square root of Simpson's diversity index across productive rearrangements. The table comes from immuneACCESS by way of TCRdb, which keeps in-frame sequences with V and J called. Part of the clones is missing from these tables; in studies checked, under half for an unresolved V gene and the rest for unknown reasons. Clone size and the V and J calls come from that table; the DNA yielded D and trimming. Recorded for this sample are around 170,000 clones; around 84% of them occurred a single time. Nearly 8% of the sample rests with the top ten.

In the prospective study, participants were about 18 to 90 years old, resided in around 25 geographic areas of the United States, and were enrolled through a virtual design. To assign participants to cohorts, the prospective study relied on clinical history that participants themselves reported in a screening survey and a study questionnaire. Recovered participants in ImmuneRACE Cohort 3 were defined as having two consecutive negative NP/OP PCR tests, clearance from a healthcare professional, or resolution of symptoms. In the prospective study, mobile phlebotomists collected whole blood, serum and a nasopharyngeal or oropharyngeal swab from each participant. Over a roughly 2-month period, participants in the prospective study had the option of providing additional blood draws and questionnaires. Prospective study blood samples were shipped either frozen or at room temperature before DNA extraction.

The origin of this receptor is a woman between 50 and 59 years old who had recovered from COVID-19. Sequenced material: PBMCs or T cells enriched from blood (not recorded which).

The CDR3 protein is CASSLEPGVSNIQYF. The DNA reads TGTGCCAGCAGCTTAGAGCCAGGGGTTTCGAACATTCAGTACTTC. The chain uses TRBV7-2 and TRBJ2-4; matching of 6 bases hints at TRBD1 as the D gene. V was cut back by 1 base and J by 7 bases, leaving a gap of 14 bases between them. CDR3 length: 15 amino acids, cysteine to phenylalanine. The CDR3 DNA has 45 bases and is translated from base 1. CDR1 SGHTA and CDR2 FQGNSA were looked up in the germline V gene.